Presented here are 21 T cell receptor beta chains from one specimen sequenced in a study of T-cell reconstitution after alpha-beta-depleted transplantation in children. Construction of the TCRbeta library involved unique molecular identifiers. A single record per CDR3 protein comes from TCRdb applying MiXCR to the PCR reads. Of about 110,000 distinct CDR3 sequences in the sample, 10% are singletons; the top ten hold less than 45%. The sequenced sample was PBMCs, obtained before TCRalphabeta/CD19-depleted stem cell transplant. Receptors originate from a boy between 2 and 10 years old with acute lymphoblastic leukemia, due to receive a stem cell transplant.

There are a few counts of this clonotype. The rearrangement joins TRBV25-1 to TRBJ2-2; TRBD1 matches at 8 bases. Per germline, CDR1 MGHDK and CDR2 SYGVNS. This CDR3 spans 18 amino acids. The V gene end was trimmed by 5 bases and the J gene end by 1 base; junction bases not matched to a gene: 12. This CDR3 is CASSSPLGQELNTGELFF. The CDR3 bases are TGTGCCAGCAGTTCCCCTTTGGGACAGGAACTGAACACCGGGGAGCTGTTTTTT.

This clonotype has only a few counts. The chain couples TRBV5-1 to TRBJ2-5; TRBD2 might be the D (5 bases). The CDR3 has 14 amino acids. The V end was cut by 0 bases, the J end by 3 bases, with 9 bases between. Germline V CDR1 and CDR2: SGHRS, YFSETQ. Written as DNA, the CDR3 is TGCGCCAGCAGCTTGGGGGCGGGTGAAGAGACCCAGTACTTC. It encodes CASSLGAGEETQYF. Full variable domain (missing parts from reference TRBV5-1 and TRBJ2-5): KAGVTQTPRYLIKTRGQQVTLSCSPISGHRSVSWYQQTPGQGLQFLFEYFSETQRNKGNFPGRFSGRQFSNSRSEMNVSTLELGDSALYLCASSLGAGEETQYFGPGTRLLVL.

This clonotype has more than one count but fewer than ten. The chain is built from TRBV6-1 and TRBJ2-7; tentatively, D is TRBD2 (7 bases). CDR1 and CDR2 (germline): MNHNS, SASEGT. Trimming removed 5 bases at V and 1 base at J, with 15 bases between. The CDR3 spans 15 residues. Here the CDR3 reads CASSTGRGGSYEQYF. The CDR3 nucleotides are TGTGCCAGCAGTACCGGTAGGGGGGGGTCCTACGAGCAGTACTTC.

This chain links TRBV10-1 with TRBJ2-2, with 7 bases fitting TRBD1. The CDR3 totals 14 residues. Germline V gene sequence: CDR1 WNHNN, CDR2 SYGVQD (reference sequence). The ends lost 9 bases at V and 1 base at J; junction bases unmatched: 5. CDR3 in DNA: TGCGCCAGAACAGACAGGGAGAACACCGGGGAGCTGTTTTTT. As protein: CARTDRENTGELFF.

The chain uses TRBV20-1 and TRBJ1-1; tentatively, D is TRBD1 (6 bases). The V end was cut by 1 base, the J end by 2 bases, with 14 bases between. CDR1 and CDR2 (germline): DFQATT, SNEGSKA (reference sequence). The CDR3 runs to 15 residues. CDR3 protein: CSARGKGGFNTEAFF. As DNA, the CDR3 is TGCAGTGCTAGAGGCAAAGGGGGATTTAACACTGAAGCTTTCTTT.

There are many counts of this clonotype. The chain employs TRBV20-1 and TRBJ2-7, with D perhaps TRBD1 (6 bases). The germline V and J ends were trimmed by 2 bases and 3 bases, with 17 bases remaining between them. This CDR3 has 15 amino acids. From germline, CDR1 is DFQATT and CDR2 SNEGSKA (reference sequence). The CDR3 reads CSARLSSQGNYEQYF. The CDR3 region has the DNA TGCAGTGCTAGATTATCCTCACAGGGAAACTACGAGCAGTACTTC.

This clonotype was counted only a few times. The rearrangement uses TRBV6-5 and TRBJ2-1; no reliable D call. Between the trimmed V and J ends, which lost 2 bases and 4 bases, there was a span of 12 bases. Germline V CDR1 and CDR2: MNHEY, SVGAGI. The CDR3 totals 15 residues. This CDR3 is CASSYVPARYNEQFF. The CDR3 nucleotides are TGTGCCAGCAGTTACGTCCCGGCCAGATACAATGAGCAGTTCTTC.

This clonotype came up a few times. V and J are TRBV2 and TRBJ2-1; maybe TRBD2 (6 bases). The germline V gene encodes CDR1 SNHLY and CDR2 FYNNEI. This CDR3 spans 13 amino acids. With 6 bases removed from V and 10 bases from J, the gap between germline ends came to 16 bases. In DNA, the CDR3 is TGTGCCAGCAGGGCCGGGCCGGAGGGAGAGCAGTTCTTC. This encodes CASRAGPEGEQFF.

The sample holds a few counts of this clonotype. The rearrangement uses TRBV5-1 and TRBJ2-7, with 13 positions matching TRBD2. Trimming took 4 bases from V and 5 from J; bases not matched to a gene: 9. The CDR3 is made up of 16 amino acids. The germline V gene encodes CDR1 SGHRS and CDR2 YFSETQ. CDR3 residues: CASSQIRTSGRHEQYF. In DNA, the CDR3 is TGCGCCAGCAGCCAGATTAGGACTAGCGGGAGACACGAGCAGTACTTC.

The V and J genes are TRBV12-3 or TRBV12-4 and TRBJ2-1; TRBD2 aligns across 9 bases. The CDR3 is 15 residues long. The V segment lost 2 bases and the J segment 4 bases; nucleotides outside the gene matches: 3. This CDR3 is CASSLLAGMYNEQFF. The DNA for the CDR3 is TGTGCCAGCAGTTTACTAGCGGGAATGTACAATGAGCAGTTCTTC.

The V gene is TRBV20-1, the J gene TRBJ2-7; 8 bases agree with TRBD2. Germline V gene sequence: CDR1 DFQATT, CDR2 SNEGSKA (reference sequence). The CDR3 loop spans 13 amino acids. With V trimmed by 6 bases and J by 2 bases, 6 bases remained unmatched. CDR3 loop: CSATLAGAYEQYF. DNA for the CDR3: TGCAGTGCCACCCTAGCGGGCGCCTACGAGCAGTACTTC.

This clonotype was seen at least ten times. The V call is TRBV7-2, the J call TRBJ2-7; D not certain. Trimming removed 3 bases from V and 3 bases from J, with 12 bases in between. CDR3 length: 14 residues. Germline CDR1 is SGHTA and CDR2 is FQGNSA. CDR3 nucleotides: TGTGCCAGCAGCTTTTCCCCCGACAACTACGAGCAGTACTTC. It yields the protein CASSFSPDNYEQYF.

In its sample, this clonotype was seen many times. A read error may produce the germline difference seen at one junction end. This chain joins TRBV5-1 and TRBJ2-7, with D perhaps TRBD1 (6 bases). The CDR3 is 13 residues long. Germline loops: CDR1 SGHRS, CDR2 YFSETQ. For the CDR3, the DNA is TGTGCCAGCAGCTTAGGACAGTACTACGAGCAGTACTTC. Translating it yields CASSLGQYYEQYF.

This clonotype was detected many times. The CDR3 loop reads CASSFSGYYNEQFF. DNA for the CDR3: TGTGCCAGCAGCTTTAGCGGGTACTACAATGAGCAGTTCTTC. V usage is TRBV7-9 and J usage is TRBJ2-1; 7 bases map to TRBD2. V trimming: 3 bases; J trimming: 3 bases; junction bases outside the gene matches: 2. The CDR3 runs to 14 residues. Germline V lookup: CDR1 SEHNR, CDR2 FQNEAQ (reference sequence).

V is TRBV4-1 and J is TRBJ1-1; D is undetermined. The CDR3 consists of 13 residues. From germline, CDR1 is MGHRA and CDR2 YSYEKL. V dropped 8 bases and J dropped 2 bases, with 12 bases sitting between them. In DNA, the CDR3 is TGCGCCAGCGGCAAGGTACCAAACACTGAAGCTTTCTTT. It codes for CASGKVPNTEAFF.

On this clonotype itself: At one end, the junction sequence differs from germline, possibly due to a read error. J is TRBJ1-2 and V is TRBV18; 7 nucleotides match TRBD1. The length of the CDR3 is 16 residues. Germline CDR1 is KGHSH and CDR2 is LQKENI. CDR3 amino acids: CVSSPPSTGVIIGYTF. Written as DNA, the CDR3 is TGTGTCAGCTCACCACCGTCTACAGGGGTGATCATTGGCTACACCTTC.

This clonotype was detected ten times or more. The genes are TRBV20-1 and TRBJ1-1, with D perhaps matching TRBD1 (5 bases). The germline CDR1 and CDR2 sequences are DFQATT and SNEGSKA (reference sequence). The CDR3 has 13 amino acids. Trimming removed 1 base from V and 11 bases from J, with 17 bases in between. The DNA for the CDR3 is TGCAGTGCTAGAGTATCAGGGTGGTTGTATGCTTTCTTT. This encodes CSARVSGWLYAFF.

CDR3 region: CASSELGAASYEQYF. The CDR3 nucleotides read TGTGCCAGCAGTGAATTGGGGGCAGCCTCCTACGAGCAGTACTTC. The chain combines TRBV25-1 with TRBJ2-7, with D possibly being TRBD1 (6 bases). The CDR3 has 15 amino acids. The germline CDR1 and CDR2 sequences are MGHDK and SYGVNS. Trimming left V 1 base short and J 0 bases short, with 10 bases between.

With respect to this clonotype: Just one base apart from a much larger clone, this may be a read error. The chain recombines TRBV25-1 with TRBJ2-1, with TRBD1 matching 11 bases. The germline V gene has CDR1 MGHDK and CDR2 SYGVNS. The CDR3 has 17 amino acids. J was trimmed by 2 bases and V by 6 bases; bases with no gene match: 9. This CDR3 reads CASSSTPGQGAYNEQFF. The CDR3 bases are TGTGCCAGCAGCTCAACTCCGGGACAGGGGGCCTACAATGAGCAGTTCTTC.

This clonotype has ten or more counts. The V gene is TRBV12-3 or TRBV12-4, the J gene TRBJ1-1; tentative D call: TRBD1 (5 bases). The V end was cut by 0 bases, the J end by 7 bases, with 15 bases between. The CDR3 is 15 amino acids. CDR3 protein: CASSLAPIGGDEAFF. CDR3 nucleotide sequence: TGTGCCAGCAGTTTAGCACCTATCGGGGGGGATGAAGCTTTCTTT.

This clonotype was counted a few times. This chain links TRBV18 with TRBJ1-1; D not certain. Germline CDR1 reads KGHSH; CDR2 reads LQKENI. This CDR3 contains 14 residues. The V end lost 4 bases, the J end lost 1 base, and 10 bases lay between the germline ends. The CDR3 nucleotides are TGTGCCAGCTCACGGGGATCTCGGAACACTGAAGCTTTCTTT. It yields the protein CASSRGSRNTEAFF.